The present TCR beta chain was sequenced within a study of T-cell memory formation after mild COVID-19. Overall study context: Clusters were largely donor specific.

This clonotype showed up many times. Its antigen remains unidentified. Sample barcodes and UMIs were carried by the TCR alpha and TCR beta cDNA libraries that 5'RACE generated with constant-segment primers. TCRdb reprocessed the 5' RACE reads via MiXCR and lists one record per CDR3 protein. Found here are about 49,000 distinct CDR3 sequences, around 7.2% of them singletons; the top ten hold roughly 1.5%. Study-wide results and limits: Shrinking CD4+ clones resided mostly in CM and EM, and CD8+ ones in EMRA. Day 15 to 85 contracting clones showed balanced CD4/CD8; later expanders leaned CD4+.

The sequencing sample was made of PBMCs or a T cell subset sorted from them (not recorded which). This clonotype originated in a man aged 18 to 35 who had mild COVID-19 (a few samples of this study predate the infection). Cell type and time point are not known.

In nucleotides, the CDR3 is TGCGCCAGCAGCCCGCTAGCGCGGGGCCATGAGCAGTTCTTC. Its translation is CASSPLARGHEQFF. The chain uses TRBV5-1 and TRBJ2-1; TRBD2 might be the D (6 bases). Between the trimmed V and J ends, which lost 4 bases and 8 bases, there was a span of 16 bases. The CDR3 is 14 amino acids. Germline V lookup: CDR1 SGHRS, CDR2 YFSETQ.